This TCR beta chain stems from a study of PD-1 blockade in classical Hodgkin lymphoma. Study overall: Once every 2 weeks, patients received intravenous nivolumab at 3 mg/kg.

This CDR3 has 19 amino acids. Trimming at V came to 7 bases and at J to 2 bases, leaving 13 bases not matched to a gene. CDR1 and CDR2 (germline): SEHNR, FQNEAQ (reference sequence). General observations from the study: Newly diagnosed patients reportedly had lower baseline TCR diversity than healthy donors.

Turning to this clone: Antigen unknown.

Every patient had relapsed following autologous stem cell transplantation, and cohorts differed in brentuximab vedotin exposure. Sequenced by immunoSEQ multiplex PCR; TCRdb stores in-frame clones only, minus some. Here the sample spans 20,000 to 25,000 clones, about 74% being singletons. The receptor comes from a human donor with classical Hodgkin lymphoma. The source was peripheral blood mononuclear cells (PBMCs), collected before the second cycle of nivolumab. The chain combines TRBV7-9 with TRBJ2-3, with 15 nucleotides matching TRBD2. The CDR3 DNA sequence: TGTGCCAGCACACCGGGACTAGCGGGAGGAGGAGTCTACACAGATACGCAGTATTTT. The encoded protein is CASTPGLAGGGVYTDTQYF.